A selection of T cell receptor beta chains follows, all from one sample in a study of molecular identifiers for immune sequencing clone quantification. One entry per CDR3 protein results from TCRdb running MiXCR on the PCR reads. This table holds about 510,000 distinct CDR3 sequences, about 25% found once. Material: naive CD8+ T cells from blood, with Jurkat cell RNA spiked in. Every receptor here comes from a human donor in good health. Some libraries in this study had Jurkat cell RNA spiked in. The CDR3 runs from the conserved cysteine through the conserved F or W. D genes are given only for firm matches. Size tells how often a clone was seen (once, few, many) or the class of an expanded clone, and some rows leave it out.

v_gene	j_gene	d_gene	abundance	CDR3aa	CDR3nt
TRBV13	TRBJ2-5	TRBD2	few	CASSLWASGMEETQYF	TGTGCCAGCAGCTTATGGGCTAGCGGGATGGAAGAGACCCAGTACTTC
TRBV5-1	TRBJ2-7	-	many	CASRKMVENEQYF	TGCGCCAGCAGGAAAATGGTAGAGAACGAGCAGTACTTC
TRBV7-9	TRBJ2-7	-	-	CASSSRDAYSYEQYF	TGTGCCAGCAGCTCCAGGGACGCCTACTCCTACGAGCAGTACTTC
TRBV19	TRBJ1-1	-	-	CASSMSDMNTEAFF	TGTGCCAGTAGTATGAGTGATATGAACACTGAAGCTTTCTTT
TRBV20-1	TRBJ1-2	-	many	CSAKVQGMNGYTF	TGCAGTGCTAAAGTTCAGGGAATGAACGGCTACACCTTC
TRBV28	TRBJ1-6	-	few	CASSLYGGVNSPLHF	TGTGCCAGCAGTTTATACGGGGGTGTTAATTCACCCCTCCACTTT
TRBV13	TRBJ1-4	-	-	CASSLASGLQGAGEKPFF	TGTGCCAGCAGCTTAGCATCGGGGTTGCAGGGTGCTGGTGAAAAACCGTTTTTT
TRBV24-1	TRBJ2-2	TRBD1	-	CAASDLTWTGNTGELFF	TGTGCCGCCAGTGATCTCACATGGACAGGGAACACCGGGGAGCTGTTTTTT
TRBV9	TRBJ2-3	-	-	CASSVEQGITDTQYF	TGTGCCAGCAGCGTAGAACAGGGCATCACAGATACGCAGTATTTT
TRBV4-1	TRBJ1-6	-	-	CASRQRAIDNSPLHF	TGCGCCAGTAGGCAGAGGGCTATCGATAATTCACCCCTCCACTTT
TRBV29-1	TRBJ1-3	-	many	CSVEVTGPGNTIYF	TGCAGCGTTGAAGTCACCGGACCGGGAAACACCATATATTTT
TRBV27	TRBJ2-3	TRBD2	-	CASSLSAGGSSDTQYF	TGTGCCAGCAGTTTATCGGCGGGAGGAAGTTCAGATACGCAGTATTTT
TRBV28	TRBJ2-5	-	few	CASSLAGQQETQYF	TGTGCCAGCAGCCTCGCGGGGCAGCAAGAGACCCAGTACTTC
TRBV12-3/TRBV12-4	TRBJ2-3	TRBD2	few	CASSILGLAGGKDTSTDTQYF	TGTGCCAGCAGCATTCTTGGACTAGCGGGAGGAAAAGATACTAGCACAGATACGCAGTATTTT
TRBV28	TRBJ2-1	-	-	CASRAPSASGPYNEQFF	TGTGCCAGCAGAGCCCCTAGCGCCTCGGGCCCCTACAATGAGCAGTTCTTC
TRBV7-2	TRBJ2-3	TRBD1	-	CASSLKNRGYTDTQYF	TGTGCCAGCAGCTTAAAGAACAGGGGATACACAGATACGCAGTATTTT
TRBV6-4	TRBJ1-1	TRBD1	many	CASSWTGPDLEAFF	TGTGCCAGCAGTTGGACAGGGCCTGATCTTGAAGCTTTCTTT
TRBV19	TRBJ2-7	TRBD1	few	CASSIIQRTGVAYEQYF	TGTGCCAGTAGTATTATCCAAAGGACAGGGGTCGCCTACGAGCAGTACTTC
TRBV27	TRBJ2-7	-	few	CASSLSSRALSYEQYF	TGTGCCAGCAGTTTATCCTCTAGGGCGCTCTCCTACGAGCAGTACTTC
TRBV2	TRBJ2-1	TRBD2	few	CASSRTSGGAWEQFF	TGTGCCAGCAGTCGGACTAGCGGGGGGGCTTGGGAGCAGTTCTTC
TRBV7-9	TRBJ2-3	-	few	CASSPRGGRGGTDTQYF	TGTGCCAGCAGCCCCAGGGGTGGGAGAGGGGGCACAGATACGCAGTATTTT
TRBV19	TRBJ2-5	TRBD1	few	CASSTTGGSWETQYF	TGTGCCAGTAGTACGACAGGGGGCTCGTGGGAGACCCAGTACTTC
TRBV5-6	TRBJ2-1	TRBD1	many	CASSPDRVSYNEQFF	TGTGCCAGCAGCCCGGACAGGGTATCCTACAATGAGCAGTTCTTC
TRBV12-3/TRBV12-4	TRBJ1-1	-	-	CASSGGQGSPEAFF	TGTGCCAGCTCTGGGGGGCAGGGGAGTCCTGAAGCTTTCTTT
TRBV4-3	TRBJ1-1	TRBD1	-	CASSYDRGEGEAIF	TGCGCCAGCAGCTACGACAGGGGGGAAGGTGAAGCTATCTTT
TRBV28	TRBJ2-7	-	few	CASRLYYEQYF	TGTGCCAGCAGATTGTATTACGAGCAGTACTTC
TRBV20-1	TRBJ2-1	-	many	CSAPMFGEPYNEQFF	TGCAGTGCTCCTATGTTTGGGGAACCCTACAATGAGCAGTTCTTC
TRBV12-3/TRBV12-4	TRBJ2-1	-	few	CASSPWGESSYNEQFF	TGTGCCAGCAGTCCTTGGGGGGAAAGCTCCTACAATGAGCAGTTCTTC
TRBV4-1	TRBJ1-4	-	few	CASSPMTEKLFF	TGCGCCAGCAGCCCCATGACTGAAAAACTGTTTTTT